Sequencing of this T cell receptor (beta chain) was carried out in a study of T cells in Graves' hyperthyroidism and ophthalmopathy. Study results and limitations: Ophthalmopathy and stable hyperthyroidism were separated by a 13 V-J model. Blood samples included most of the expanded thyroid clonotypes exceeding 0.001.

The CDR3 totals 15 residues. The germline V gene encodes CDR1 LNHDA and CDR2 SQIVND (reference sequence). V gave up 5 bases and J gave up 3 bases; unmatched junction bases: 6. RNA transcripts served as the template for amplifying TCR beta CDR3 regions. With the HTBI primer set, the TCR CDR3 went through a first round of RT-PCR. TCRdb re-derived calls from the multiplex PCR reads in MiXCR, one entry per CDR3 protein. The sample lists 380,000 or so distinct CDR3 sequences; around 14% were seen once. Ten or more counts support this clonotype. Its antigen is not identified. The hyperthyroidism patients had all been newly diagnosed, and their disease duration was under 2 months. Their ages ranged from 18 to 65 years. Exclusion criteria comprised uncontrolled infection, other autoimmune disease, pregnancy or lactation.

Sequencing input: blood. The chain has TRBV19 and TRBJ2-7; 11 positions match TRBD2. The clonotype comes from a woman aged 25 to 39 with Graves' hyperthyroidism. CDR3 protein: CASSHTGTSGYEQYF. CDR3 DNA: TGTGCCAGTAGTCACACCGGGACTAGCGGCTACGAGCAGTACTTC.